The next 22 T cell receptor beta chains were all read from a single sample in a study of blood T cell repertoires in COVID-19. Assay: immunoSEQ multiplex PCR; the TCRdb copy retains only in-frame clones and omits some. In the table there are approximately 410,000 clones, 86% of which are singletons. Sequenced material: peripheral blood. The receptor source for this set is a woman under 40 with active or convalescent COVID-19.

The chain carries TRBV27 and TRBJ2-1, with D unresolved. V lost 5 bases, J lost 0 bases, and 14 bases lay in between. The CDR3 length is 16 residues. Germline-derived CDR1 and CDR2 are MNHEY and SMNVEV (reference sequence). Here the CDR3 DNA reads TGTGCCAGCAGTCCTACTTCAGGTAGCTCCTACAATGAGCAGTTCTTC. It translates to CASSPTSGSSYNEQFF.

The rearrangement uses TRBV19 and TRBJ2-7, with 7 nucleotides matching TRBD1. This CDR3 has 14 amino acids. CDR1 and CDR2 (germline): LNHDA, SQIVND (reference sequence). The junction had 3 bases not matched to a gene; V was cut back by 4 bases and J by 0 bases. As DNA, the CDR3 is TGTGCCAGTAGTACGACAGGGCACTCCTACGAGCAGTACTTC. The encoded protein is CASSTTGHSYEQYF. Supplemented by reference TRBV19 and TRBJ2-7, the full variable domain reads DGGITQSPKYLFRKEGQNVTLSCEQNLNHDAMYWYRQDPGQGLRLIYYSQIVNDFQKGDIAEGYSVSREKKESFPLTVTSAQKNPTAFYLCASSTTGHSYEQYFGPGTRLTVT.

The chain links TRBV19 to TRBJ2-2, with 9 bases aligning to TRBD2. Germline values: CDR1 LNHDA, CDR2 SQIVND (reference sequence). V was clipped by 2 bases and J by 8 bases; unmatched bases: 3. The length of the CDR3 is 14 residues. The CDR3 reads CASSIPSGAGELFF. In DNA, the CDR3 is TGTGCCAGTAGTATACCTAGCGGGGCTGGGGAGCTGTTTTTT.

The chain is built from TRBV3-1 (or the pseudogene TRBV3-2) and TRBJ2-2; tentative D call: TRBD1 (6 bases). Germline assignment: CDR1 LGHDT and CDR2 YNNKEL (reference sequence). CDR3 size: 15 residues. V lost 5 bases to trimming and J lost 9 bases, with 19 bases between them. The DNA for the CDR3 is TGTGCCAGCAGCGCCTTTACAGGGCGCGGCCGGGAGCTGTTTTTT. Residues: CASSAFTGRGRELFF.

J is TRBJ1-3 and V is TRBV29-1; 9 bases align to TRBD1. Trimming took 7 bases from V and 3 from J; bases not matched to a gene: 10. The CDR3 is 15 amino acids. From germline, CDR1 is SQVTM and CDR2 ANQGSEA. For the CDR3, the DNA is TGCAGCGCAGCCCGGACAGGGGAAGATGGAAACACCATATATTTT. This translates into CSAARTGEDGNTIYF.

Here the CDR3 reads CASSGLAVGDTQYF. DNA of the CDR3: TGTGCCAGCTCGGGACTAGCAGTAGGGGATACGCAGTATTTT. This chain uses TRBV19 with TRBJ2-3; 9 nucleotides align to TRBD2. V shed 9 bases and J 6 bases; nucleotides not matched to a gene: 10. The CDR3 has 14 residues. Germline V gene data show CDR1 as LNHDA and CDR2 as SQIVND (reference sequence).

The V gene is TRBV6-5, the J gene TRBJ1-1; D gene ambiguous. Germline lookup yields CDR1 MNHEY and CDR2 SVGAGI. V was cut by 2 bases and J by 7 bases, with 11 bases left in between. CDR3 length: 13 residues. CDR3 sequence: CASSYEVYGEAFF. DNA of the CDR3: TGTGCCAGCAGTTACGAGGTTTATGGTGAAGCTTTCTTT.

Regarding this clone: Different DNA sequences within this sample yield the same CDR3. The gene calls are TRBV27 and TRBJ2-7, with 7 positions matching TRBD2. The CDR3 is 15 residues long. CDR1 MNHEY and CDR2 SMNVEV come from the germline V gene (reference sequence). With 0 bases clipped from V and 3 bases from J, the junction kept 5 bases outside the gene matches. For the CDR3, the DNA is TGTGCCAGCAGTTTATCGTTAGCGGGCGGCTACGAGCAGTACTTC. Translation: CASSLSLAGGYEQYF.

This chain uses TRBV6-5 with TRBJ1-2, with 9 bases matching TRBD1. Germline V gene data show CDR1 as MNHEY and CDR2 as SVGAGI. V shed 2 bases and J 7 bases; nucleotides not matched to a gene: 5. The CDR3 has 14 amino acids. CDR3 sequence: CASSYEQGAFGYTF. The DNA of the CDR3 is TGTGCCAGCAGTTACGAACAGGGGGCTTTTGGCTACACCTTC.

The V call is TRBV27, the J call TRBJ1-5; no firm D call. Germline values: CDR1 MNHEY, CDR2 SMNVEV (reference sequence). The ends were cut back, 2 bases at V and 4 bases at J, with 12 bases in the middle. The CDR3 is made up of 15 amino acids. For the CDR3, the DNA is TGTGCCAGCAGTTTAAACAGCAATATTAATCAGCCCCAGCATTTT. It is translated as CASSLNSNINQPQHF.

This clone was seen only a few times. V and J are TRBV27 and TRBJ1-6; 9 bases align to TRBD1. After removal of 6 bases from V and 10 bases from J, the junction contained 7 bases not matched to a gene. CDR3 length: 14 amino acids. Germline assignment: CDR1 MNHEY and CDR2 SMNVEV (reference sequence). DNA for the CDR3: TGTGCCAGCAGGTTACAGGGGGCCAGATCACCCCTCCACTTT. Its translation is CASRLQGARSPLHF.

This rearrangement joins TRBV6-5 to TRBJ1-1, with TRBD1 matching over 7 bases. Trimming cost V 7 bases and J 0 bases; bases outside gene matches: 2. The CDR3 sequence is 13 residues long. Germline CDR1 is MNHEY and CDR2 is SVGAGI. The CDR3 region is CASIDRVNTEAFF. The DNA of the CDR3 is TGTGCCAGCATAGACAGGGTGAACACTGAAGCTTTCTTT.

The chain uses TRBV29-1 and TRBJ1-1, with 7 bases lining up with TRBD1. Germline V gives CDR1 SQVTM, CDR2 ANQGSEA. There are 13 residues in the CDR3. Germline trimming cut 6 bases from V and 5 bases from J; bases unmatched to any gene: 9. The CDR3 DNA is TGCAGCGTCGACGACAGGGATGAGACTGAAGCTTTCTTT. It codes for CSVDDRDETEAFF.

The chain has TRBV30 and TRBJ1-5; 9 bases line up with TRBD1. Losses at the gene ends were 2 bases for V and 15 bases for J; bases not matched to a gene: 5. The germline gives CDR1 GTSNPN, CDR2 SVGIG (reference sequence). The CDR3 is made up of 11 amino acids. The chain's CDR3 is CAWSLQGARHF. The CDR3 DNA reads TGTGCCTGGAGTCTACAGGGGGCTCGGCATTTT.

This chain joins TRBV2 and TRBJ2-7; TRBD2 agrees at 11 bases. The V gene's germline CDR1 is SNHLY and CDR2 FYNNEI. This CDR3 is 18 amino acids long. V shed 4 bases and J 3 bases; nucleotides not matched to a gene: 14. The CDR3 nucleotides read TGTGCCAGCAGTGTTCAGGTTCTAGCGGGGGGATCTGACTACGAGCAGTACTTC. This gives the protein CASSVQVLAGGSDYEQYF. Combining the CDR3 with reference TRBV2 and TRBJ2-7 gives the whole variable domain EPEVTQTPSHQVTQMGQEVILRCVPISNHLYFYWYRQILGQKVEFLVSFYNNEISEKSEIFDDQFSVERPDGSNFTLKIRSTKLEDSAMYFCASSVQVLAGGSDYEQYFGPGTRLTVT.

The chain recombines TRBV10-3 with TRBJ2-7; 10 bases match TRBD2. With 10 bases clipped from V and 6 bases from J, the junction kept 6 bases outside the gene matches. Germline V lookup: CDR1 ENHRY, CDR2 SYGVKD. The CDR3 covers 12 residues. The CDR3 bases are TGTGCCACCCTAGCGGGAGAGGGCGAGCAGTACTTC. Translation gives CATLAGEGEQYF.

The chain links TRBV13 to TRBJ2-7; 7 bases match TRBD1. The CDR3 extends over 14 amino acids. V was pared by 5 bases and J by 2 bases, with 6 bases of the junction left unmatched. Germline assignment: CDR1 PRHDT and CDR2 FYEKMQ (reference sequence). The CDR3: CASSARDRTYEQYF. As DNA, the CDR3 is TGTGCCAGCAGCGCCCGGGACAGAACCTACGAGCAGTACTTC.

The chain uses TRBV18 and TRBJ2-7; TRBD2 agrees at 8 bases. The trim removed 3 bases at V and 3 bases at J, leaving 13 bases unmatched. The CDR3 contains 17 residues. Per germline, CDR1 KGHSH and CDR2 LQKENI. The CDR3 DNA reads TGTGCCAGCTCACCCCGGGGGGGTTTGGCAGGGCACTACGAGCAGTACTTC. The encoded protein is CASSPRGGLAGHYEQYF.

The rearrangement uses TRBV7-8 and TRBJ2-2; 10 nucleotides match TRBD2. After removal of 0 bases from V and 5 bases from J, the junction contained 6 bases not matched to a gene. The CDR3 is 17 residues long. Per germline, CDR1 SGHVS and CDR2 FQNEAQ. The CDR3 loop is CASSLAGTSVRTGELFF. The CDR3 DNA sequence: TGTGCCAGCAGCTTAGCCGGGACTAGCGTAAGGACCGGGGAGCTGTTTTTT.

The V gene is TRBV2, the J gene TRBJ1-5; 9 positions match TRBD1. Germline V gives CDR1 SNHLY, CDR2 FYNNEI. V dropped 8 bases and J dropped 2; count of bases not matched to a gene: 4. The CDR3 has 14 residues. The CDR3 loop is CASYDRGGNQPQHF. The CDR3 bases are TGTGCCAGCTATGACAGGGGGGGCAATCAGCCCCAGCATTTT.

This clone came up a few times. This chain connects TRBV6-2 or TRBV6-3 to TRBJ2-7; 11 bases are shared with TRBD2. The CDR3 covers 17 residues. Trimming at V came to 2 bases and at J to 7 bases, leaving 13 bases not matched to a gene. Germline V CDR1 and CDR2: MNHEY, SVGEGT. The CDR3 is CASSYPPTSGMRKEQYF. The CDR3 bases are TGTGCCAGCAGTTACCCACCGACTAGCGGGATGAGGAAGGAGCAGTACTTC.

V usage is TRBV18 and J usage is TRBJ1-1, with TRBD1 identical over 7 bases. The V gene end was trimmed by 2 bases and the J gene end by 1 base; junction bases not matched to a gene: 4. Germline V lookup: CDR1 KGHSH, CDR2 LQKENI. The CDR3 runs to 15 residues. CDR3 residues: CASSPEGQPNTEAFF. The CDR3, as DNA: TGTGCCAGCTCACCAGAGGGACAGCCGAACACTGAAGCTTTCTTT.